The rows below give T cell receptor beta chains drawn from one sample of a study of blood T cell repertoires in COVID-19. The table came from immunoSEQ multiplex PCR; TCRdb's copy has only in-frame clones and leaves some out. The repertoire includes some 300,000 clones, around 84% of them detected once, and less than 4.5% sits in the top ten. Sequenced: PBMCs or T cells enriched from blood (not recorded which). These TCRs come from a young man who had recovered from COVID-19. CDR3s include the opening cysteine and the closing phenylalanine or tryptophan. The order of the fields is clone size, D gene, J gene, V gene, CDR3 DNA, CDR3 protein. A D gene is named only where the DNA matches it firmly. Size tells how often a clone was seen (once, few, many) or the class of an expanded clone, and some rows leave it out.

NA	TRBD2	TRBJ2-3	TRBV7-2	TGTGCCAGCAGCTCTACGACTAGCGGGGGCCGAGACCCCACAGATACGCAGTATTTT	CASSSTTSGGRDPTDTQYF
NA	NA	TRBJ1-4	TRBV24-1	TGTGCCACCCGTGGTCTCGATGAAAAACTGTTTTTT	CATRGLDEKLFF
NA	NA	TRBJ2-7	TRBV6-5	TGTGCCAGCAGTCGAAGAGGGAACTACGAGCAGTACTTC	CASSRRGNYEQYF
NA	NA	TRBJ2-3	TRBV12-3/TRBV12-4	TGTGCCAGCAGTTTCCGGAGGCAGACGCAGTATTTT	CASSFRRQTQYF
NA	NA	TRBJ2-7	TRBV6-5	TGTGCCAGCAGTTACTCTCCCAGAACCTACGAGCAGTACTTC	CASSYSPRTYEQYF
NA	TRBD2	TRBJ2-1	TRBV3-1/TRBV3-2	TGTGCCAGCAGCCAGATACTAGCGGGGGGGCCCTACAATGAGCAGTTCTTC	CASSQILAGGPYNEQFF
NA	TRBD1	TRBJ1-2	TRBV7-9	TGTGCCAGCAGCTTAAGCGAGGGACAGGGACACTATGGCTACACCTTC	CASSLSEGQGHYGYTF
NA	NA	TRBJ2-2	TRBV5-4	TGTGCCAGCAGCTTGATAAGGGGAGGTGGCACCGGGGAGCTGTTTTTT	CASSLIRGGGTGELFF
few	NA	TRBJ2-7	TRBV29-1	TGCAGCGTCGGAGGGACAGAAGGCATCACCACCGAGCAGTACTTC	CSVGGTEGITTEQYF
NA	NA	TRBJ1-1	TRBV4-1	TGCGCCAGCAGCCTAACAGGTTCCGTCTCTGAAGCTTTCTTT	CASSLTGSVSEAFF
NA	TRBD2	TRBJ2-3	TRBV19	TGTGCCAGTAGTAGGGAAAGGGCGGGAGGACCGGCGGATACGCAGTATTTT	CASSRERAGGPADTQYF